A selection of T cell receptor beta chains follows, all from one sample in a study of cytomegalovirus exposure and HLA in healthy donors. Clones were read by immunoSEQ multiplex PCR, and TCRdb kept only the in-frame ones, dropping some. Of some 76,000 clones in the sample, 65% to 80% were seen once. Material: PBMCs. These receptors all stem from a male donor in good health and CMV-seropositive. CDR3s include the opening cysteine and the closing phenylalanine or tryptophan. D genes are given only for firm matches. Expanded clones get a size class; other rows say once, few or many, or leave the size out.

>TRBV9|NA|TRBJ2-5|NA
CASSGFGTSETQYF
TGTGCCAGCAGCGGATTCGGGACTTCAGAGACCCAGTACTTC
>TRBV5-4|TRBD2|TRBJ2-1|NA
CASSREGGFYNEQFF
TGTGCCAGCAGTAGGGAGGGAGGCTTTTACAATGAGCAGTTCTTC
>TRBV19|TRBD1|TRBJ1-1|once
CASRLPGQGRSEAFF
TGTGCCAGTAGACTACCGGGACAGGGCCGATCTGAAGCTTTCTTT
>TRBV4-2|TRBD2|TRBJ2-2|NA
CASSHQGLAEAGELFF
TGTGCCAGCAGCCATCAGGGACTAGCGGAAGCCGGGGAGCTGTTTTTT
>TRBV7-6|TRBD1|TRBJ1-2|NA
CASSPRSDRVGGYTF
TGTGCCAGCAGCCCAAGGAGCGACAGGGTCGGTGGCTACACCTTC
>TRBV5-1|NA|TRBJ2-2|few
CASSLAGLGELFF
TGCGCCAGCAGCTTAGCAGGCCTCGGGGAGCTGTTTTTT
>TRBV5-6|NA|TRBJ1-4|few
CASSLGPGGKLFF
TGTGCCAGCAGCTTGGGCCCGGGGGGAAAACTGTTTTTT
>TRBV5-1|NA|TRBJ1-5|once
CASSLAVGGNQPQHF
TGCGCCAGCAGCTTGGCCGTAGGAGGCAATCAGCCCCAGCATTTT
>TRBV27|TRBD1|TRBJ1-1|medium-sized
CASRPRTGWDTEAFF
TGTGCCAGCAGACCGAGGACAGGGTGGGATACTGAAGCTTTCTTT
>TRBV9|TRBD1|TRBJ2-1|NA
CASSLRRDRGSYNEQFF
TGTGCCAGCAGCCTACGCCGGGACAGGGGCTCCTACAATGAGCAGTTCTTC
>TRBV27|NA|TRBJ1-1|NA
CASGIHPLGSTEAFF
TGTGCCAGCGGAATCCACCCGCTGGGGAGCACTGAAGCTTTCTTT
>TRBV7-6|NA|TRBJ2-5|NA
CASSLAGGVKETQYF
TGTGCCAGCAGCTTAGCGGGGGGTGTGAAAGAGACCCAGTACTTC
>TRBV10-3|NA|TRBJ1-2|NA
CAISDYGPAGGYTF
TGTGCCATCAGCGATTACGGGCCTGCGGGGGGCTACACCTTC
>TRBV4-1|TRBD2|TRBJ2-1|NA
CASSRGTSGDNEQFF
TGCGCCAGCAGCCGGGGGACTAGCGGAGACAATGAGCAGTTCTTC
>TRBV4-3|NA|TRBJ2-5|once
CASSQDLQRWEQYF
TGCGCCAGCAGCCAAGACCTCCAGAGGTGGGAGCAGTACTTC
>TRBV29-1|NA|TRBJ1-2|NA
CGVGSREGYTF
TGCGGCGTTGGGAGTCGGGAAGGCTACACCTTC
>TRBV7-2|TRBD1|TRBJ2-3|NA
CASSSQGAQVDTQYF
TGTGCCAGCAGCTCACAGGGGGCTCAGGTAGATACGCAGTATTTT
>TRBV5-1|NA|TRBJ2-3|few
CASSYLTGSTDTQYF
TGCGCCAGCAGCTACCTGACTGGATCCACAGATACGCAGTATTTT
>TRBV7-2|NA|TRBJ2-5|NA
CASSPNSETQYF
TGTGCCAGCAGCCCGAACTCGGAGACCCAGTACTTC
>TRBV5-1|TRBD1|TRBJ2-7|NA
CASSLEGTGNEQYF
TGCGCCAGCAGCTTGGAAGGGACAGGCAACGAGCAGTACTTC
>TRBV5-1|TRBD1|TRBJ2-2|once
CASSPLTGEGTGELFF
TGCGCCAGCAGCCCACTGACAGGGGAAGGCACCGGGGAGCTGTTTTTT
>TRBV30|NA|TRBJ1-5|NA
CAWSDGGHYSNQPQHF
TGTGCCTGGAGTGATGGGGGACACTATAGCAATCAGCCCCAGCATTTT
>TRBV4-2|NA|TRBJ2-1|NA
CASSRVANEQFF
TGTGCCAGCAGTAGAGTAGCGAATGAGCAGTTCTTC
>TRBV7-2|NA|TRBJ2-1|NA
CASSLEGGVVGVGEQFF
TGTGCCAGCAGCTTAGAGGGGGGGGTAGTCGGGGTTGGTGAGCAGTTCTTC
>TRBV6-1|NA|TRBJ1-2|NA
CASTVQEYGYTF
TGTGCCAGCACCGTACAGGAATACGGCTACACCTTC
>TRBV7-9|NA|TRBJ2-4|NA
CSSSPQLLAKNIQYF
TGTTCCAGCAGCCCTCAGTTGCTAGCCAAAAACATTCAGTACTTC
>TRBV18|TRBD2|TRBJ2-1|NA
CASSPSGTSGNEQFF
TGTGCCAGCTCACCCTCCGGGACTAGCGGAAATGAGCAGTTCTTC
>TRBV7-9|TRBD1|TRBJ2-7|NA
CASSQPPGQVTSYEQYF
TGTGCCAGCAGTCAGCCCCCGGGACAGGTAACCTCCTACGAGCAGTACTTC
>TRBV27|TRBD1|TRBJ2-7|NA
CATGQGSYEQYF
TGTGCCACCGGACAGGGCTCCTACGAGCAGTACTTC
>TRBV19|NA|TRBJ2-2|NA
CASSIRDSKDTGELFF
TGTGCCAGTAGTATTCGAGACAGCAAGGACACCGGGGAGCTGTTTTTT
>TRBV29-1|NA|TRBJ2-1|NA
CSVGREVPNEQFF
TGCAGCGTTGGTCGAGAGGTTCCCAATGAGCAGTTCTTC
>TRBV5-1|NA|TRBJ2-3|NA
CASSLTVTSTDTQYF
TGCGCCAGCAGCTTGACAGTAACTAGCACAGATACGCAGTATTTT
>TRBV6-6|NA|TRBJ2-7|NA
CASSSGAPYEQYF
TGTGCCAGCAGTTCAGGGGCACCCTACGAGCAGTACTTC
>TRBV6-8|TRBD2|TRBJ2-3|once
CASSYRREGRGVSTDTQYF
TGTGCCAGCAGTTACCGGCGGGAGGGCCGCGGGGTGAGCACAGATACGCAGTATTTT
>TRBV14|TRBD1|TRBJ1-4|NA
CASSQTRDRREKLFF
TGTGCCAGCAGCCAGACCCGGGACAGGAGGGAAAAACTGTTTTTT
>TRBV6-6|TRBD1|TRBJ1-1|NA
CASSYQGEDTEAFF
TGTGCCAGCAGTTACCAGGGGGAGGACACTGAAGCTTTCTTT
>TRBV5-8|NA|TRBJ1-5|NA
CASSADLSVNQPQHF
TGTGCCAGCAGTGCCGACTTATCCGTTAATCAGCCCCAGCATTTT
>TRBV27|NA|TRBJ2-1|NA
CASSLSGSVYNEQFF
TGTGCCAGCAGTTTATCGGGGAGCGTCTACAATGAGCAGTTCTTC
>TRBV5-1|NA|TRBJ2-1|NA
CASSDDSSYNEQFF
TGCGCCAGCAGCGACGACAGTTCCTACAATGAGCAGTTCTTC
>TRBV2|TRBD1|TRBJ2-7|once
CASRATFIDRAGNEQYF
TGTGCCAGCAGAGCGACTTTCATAGACAGGGCAGGGAACGAGCAGTACTTC
>TRBV7-9|NA|TRBJ2-2|few
CASSLFVRAGNTGELFF
TGTGCCAGCAGCTTATTTGTCCGAGCGGGGAACACCGGGGAGCTGTTTTTT
>TRBV27|TRBD1|TRBJ1-2|NA
CASSRLNPGQGTSNYGYTF
TGTGCCAGCAGTCGCTTAAACCCGGGACAGGGGACTTCTAACTATGGCTACACCTTC
>TRBV5-4|TRBD1|TRBJ2-2|NA
CASSPDRGRSNTGELFF
TGTGCCAGCAGCCCGGACAGGGGGCGCAGTAACACCGGGGAGCTGTTTTTT
>TRBV13|TRBD1|TRBJ2-5|NA
CASSWDSQETQYF
TGTGCCAGCAGCTGGGACAGCCAAGAGACCCAGTACTTC
>TRBV5-1|TRBD1|TRBJ1-1|once
CASSSTGGGTEAFF
TGCGCCAGCAGCTCGACAGGGGGAGGCACTGAAGCTTTCTTT
>TRBV5-4|TRBD2|TRBJ2-7|NA
CAGGTGLAGGVEQYF
TGTGCCGGCGGGACGGGACTAGCGGGAGGAGTCGAGCAGTACTTC
>TRBV7-7|TRBD1|TRBJ2-2|NA
CASSSTGKDTGELFF
TGTGCCAGCAGCTCGACAGGGAAGGACACCGGGGAGCTGTTTTTT
>TRBV7-6|NA|TRBJ2-5|NA
CASSLLGASRKETQYF
TGTGCCAGCAGCTTATTGGGGGCTAGCAGAAAAGAGACCCAGTACTTC
>TRBV19|NA|TRBJ1-2|few
CARTRDNNYGYTF
TGTGCCAGAACCCGGGACAACAACTATGGCTACACCTTC
>TRBV14|TRBD1|TRBJ1-6|NA
CASSPKEGTGREISPLHF
TGTGCCAGCAGCCCTAAGGAAGGGACAGGCCGGGAAATTTCACCCCTCCACTTT
>TRBV6-1|TRBD1|TRBJ1-1|NA
CASSAEGQGEAFF
TGTGCCAGCAGCGCTGAAGGACAGGGAGAAGCTTTCTTT
>TRBV19|TRBD1|TRBJ2-6|NA
CASSADRGVYGANVLTF
TGTGCCAGTAGTGCGGACAGGGGAGTGTATGGGGCCAACGTCCTGACTTTC
>TRBV5-1|TRBD2|TRBJ2-3|NA
CASSFLAGGGDTQYF
TGCGCCAGCAGCTTCCTAGCGGGAGGAGGAGATACGCAGTATTTT
>TRBV5-1|TRBD2|TRBJ2-3|NA
CASSPGASGSTDTQYF
TGCGCCAGCAGCCCGGGGGCTAGCGGGAGCACAGATACGCAGTATTTT
>TRBV2|TRBD2|TRBJ2-7|NA
CASGGRGDQILYEQYF
TGTGCCAGCGGCGGGAGAGGGGATCAAATACTCTACGAGCAGTACTTC